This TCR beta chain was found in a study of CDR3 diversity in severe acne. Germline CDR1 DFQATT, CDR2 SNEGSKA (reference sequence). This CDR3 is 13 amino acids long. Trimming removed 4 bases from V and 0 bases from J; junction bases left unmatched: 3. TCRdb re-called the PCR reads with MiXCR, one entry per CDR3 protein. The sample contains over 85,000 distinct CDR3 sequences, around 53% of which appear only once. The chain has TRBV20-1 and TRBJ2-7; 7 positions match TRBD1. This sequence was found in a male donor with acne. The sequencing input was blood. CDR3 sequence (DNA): TGCAGTGCTATCGGGACAGCCTCCTACGAGCAGTACTTC. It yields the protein CSAIGTASYEQYF.